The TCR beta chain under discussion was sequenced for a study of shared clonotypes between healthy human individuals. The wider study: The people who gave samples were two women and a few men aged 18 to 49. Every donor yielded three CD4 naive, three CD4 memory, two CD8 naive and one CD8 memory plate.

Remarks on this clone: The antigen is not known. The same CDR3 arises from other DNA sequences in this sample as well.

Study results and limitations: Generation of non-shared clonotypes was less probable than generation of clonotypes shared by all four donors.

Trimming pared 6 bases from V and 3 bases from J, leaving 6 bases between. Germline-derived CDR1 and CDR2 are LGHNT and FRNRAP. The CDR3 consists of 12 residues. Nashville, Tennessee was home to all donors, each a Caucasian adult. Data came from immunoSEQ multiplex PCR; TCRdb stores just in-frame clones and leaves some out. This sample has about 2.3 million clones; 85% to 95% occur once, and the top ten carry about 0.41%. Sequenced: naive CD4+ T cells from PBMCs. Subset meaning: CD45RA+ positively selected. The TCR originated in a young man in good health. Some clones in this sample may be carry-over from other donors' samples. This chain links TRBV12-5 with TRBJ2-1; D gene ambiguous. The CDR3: CASGTLYNEQFF. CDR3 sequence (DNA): TGTGCTAGTGGCACCCTCTACAATGAGCAGTTCTTC. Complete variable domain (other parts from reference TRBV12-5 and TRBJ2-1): DARVTQTPRHKVTEMGQEVTMRCQPILGHNTVFWYRQTMMQGLELLAYFRNRAPLDDSGMPKDRFSAEMPDATLATLKIQPSEPRDSAVYFCASGTLYNEQFFGPGTRLTVL.